These 25 T cell receptor beta chains came from one sample sequenced in a study of resident and recirculating memory T cells in vitiligo. Clones were read by immunoSEQ multiplex PCR, and TCRdb kept only the in-frame ones, dropping some. Among roughly 40,000 clones listed, over 90% were seen once. Sequencing was carried out using blood. These receptors all come from a male donor with vitiligo.

This chain uses TRBV4-3 with TRBJ2-5, with 10 nucleotides matching TRBD1. The V segment lost 0 bases and the J segment 5 bases; nucleotides outside the gene matches: 12. The germline CDR1 and CDR2 sequences are LGHNA and YSLEER. The CDR3 runs 18 residues. CDR3 residues: CASSQERTGGSVSETQYF. The CDR3 coding sequence is TGCGCCAGCAGCCAAGAAAGGACAGGGGGTAGTGTATCGGAGACCCAGTACTTC.

The chain joins TRBV7-6 to TRBJ2-2, with D possibly matching TRBD2 (6 bases). Looked up from germline, CDR1 is SGHVS and CDR2 is FNYEAQ. Between the trimmed V and J ends, which lost 1 base and 6 bases, there was a span of 9 bases. This CDR3 contains 14 residues. The CDR3 nucleotides read TGTGCCAGCAGCTTAGGACGACTAGCCGGGGAGCTGTTTTTT. It codes for CASSLGRLAGELFF.

This clone is a singleton in its sample. CDR3 sequence (DNA): TGCGCCAGCAGCCAGACAGGGCCCTCTAACTATGGCTACACCTTC. It encodes CASSQTGPSNYGYTF. This sequence joins TRBV5-1 and TRBJ1-2; 7 nucleotides line up with TRBD1. CDR1 is SGHRS and CDR2 is YFSETQ in the germline V gene. The CDR3 consists of 15 residues. V was clipped by 4 bases and J by 0 bases; unmatched bases: 6.

V usage is TRBV19 and J usage is TRBJ1-5; 8 bases align to TRBD1. The ends lost 8 bases at V and 0 bases at J; junction bases unmatched: 6. CDR3 length equals 15 residues. CDR1 and CDR2 from the germline V gene are LNHDA and SQIVND (reference sequence). The CDR3 reads CASWTGQYSNQPQHF. The CDR3 DNA is TGTGCCAGTTGGACAGGGCAATATAGCAATCAGCCCCAGCATTTT.

The V call is TRBV5-5, the J call TRBJ1-2; perhaps TRBD1 as D (6 bases). With 0 bases removed from V and 4 bases from J, the gap between germline ends came to 13 bases. CDR1 and CDR2 (germline): SGHKS, YYEKEE (reference sequence). This CDR3 contains 15 residues. In DNA, the CDR3 is TGTGCCAGCAGCTTGGCCCCAGGGGTGGCCTATGGCTACACCTTC. This codes for CASSLAPGVAYGYTF.

This clone was counted a single time. The chain carries TRBV5-4 and TRBJ1-1, with 8 bases fitting TRBD1. V dropped 4 bases and J dropped 7; count of bases not matched to a gene: 6. CDR3 length: 13 residues. Per the germline V gene, CDR1 is SGHNT and CDR2 is YYREEE (reference sequence). CDR3 sequence (DNA): TGTGCCAGCAGCAATGGACAGGGCGGTGAAGCTTTCTTT. It is translated as CASSNGQGGEAFF.

This rearrangement joins TRBV6-6 to TRBJ2-2, with D tentatively TRBD2 (5 bases). The V end was cut by 7 bases, the J end by 1 base, with 10 bases between. From germline, CDR1 is MNHNY and CDR2 SVGAGI (reference sequence). CDR3 length: 14 amino acids. The CDR3 protein is CASKDSGNTGELFF. In DNA form, the CDR3 reads TGTGCCAGCAAGGACTCTGGGAACACCGGGGAGCTGTTTTTT.

V gene TRBV4-1 combines with J gene TRBJ2-2; TRBD2 is a possible D gene (6 bases). The CDR3 totals 14 residues. Trimming pared 4 bases from V and 4 bases from J, leaving 10 bases between. Germline V gene data show CDR1 as MGHRA and CDR2 as YSYEKL. The CDR3 protein is CASSLLGGTGELFF. The CDR3 DNA follows: TGCGCCAGCAGCCTTCTGGGGGGCACCGGGGAGCTGTTTTTT.

The chain carries TRBV27 and TRBJ1-6, with 9 nucleotides matching TRBD1. CDR1 is MNHEY and CDR2 is SMNVEV in the germline V gene (reference sequence). The CDR3 extends over 15 amino acids. V shed 1 base and J 9 bases; nucleotides not matched to a gene: 4. CDR3 DNA: TGTGCCAGCAGTTTATGGGGACAGGGAGTTTCACCCCTCCACTTT. Its translation: CASSLWGQGVSPLHF.

This sequence joins TRBV19 and TRBJ2-5; 9 bases map to TRBD2. V lost 3 bases, J lost 6 bases, and 5 bases stayed unmatched. The CDR3 runs to 14 residues. Germline V gives CDR1 LNHDA, CDR2 SQIVND (reference sequence). In DNA, the CDR3 is TGTGCCAGTAGTATCGCTAGCGGGGACCAGACCCAGTACTTC. Amino acid sequence: CASSIASGDQTQYF.

This chain links TRBV18 with TRBJ1-2; possible D gene TRBD1, 5 bases. V lost 0 bases, J lost 5 bases, and 10 bases lay in between. CDR1 and CDR2 from the germline V gene are KGHSH and LQKENI. The CDR3 sequence is 14 residues long. The CDR3 sequence is CASSPPTEYYGYTF. The CDR3 bases are TGTGCCAGCTCACCACCGACAGAGTATTATGGCTACACCTTC.

The chain uses TRBV6-5 and TRBJ1-2; no clear D gene. CDR3 length equals 14 residues. V lost 0 bases and J lost 1, with 6 bases in between. CDR1 MNHEY and CDR2 SVGAGI come from the germline V gene. The CDR3 DNA is TGTGCCAGCAGTTACTCGACATTTAACTATGGCTACACCTTC. This sequence encodes CASSYSTFNYGYTF.

This CDR3 reads CASSPGGLYNSPLHF. In DNA, the CDR3 is TGCGCCAGCAGCCCGGGGGGGCTCTATAATTCACCCCTCCACTTT. The rearrangement uses TRBV5-1 and TRBJ1-6, with a tentative D call TRBD1 (6 bases). V was pared by 4 bases and J by 3 bases, with 11 bases between. CDR3 length: 15 residues. The germline V gene encodes CDR1 SGHRS and CDR2 YFSETQ.

The chain joins TRBV5-1 to TRBJ1-6; a weak D match, TRBD1 (6 bases). The CDR3 sequence is 14 residues long. Germline V gene data show CDR1 as SGHRS and CDR2 as YFSETQ. Trimming removed 0 bases from V and 8 bases from J, with 9 bases in between. As DNA, the CDR3 is TGCGCCAGCAGCTTGGACAGGGACGATTCACCCCTCCACTTT. Translating it yields CASSLDRDDSPLHF.

This chain joins TRBV19 and TRBJ1-5, with D possibly TRBD1 on 5 matching bases. V was trimmed by 5 bases and J by 6 bases, leaving 11 bases between them. CDR1 is LNHDA and CDR2 is SQIVND in the germline V gene (reference sequence). There are 13 residues in the CDR3. In nucleotides, the CDR3 is TGTGCCAGTAGTTCCGACAGTCGTCAGCCCCAGCATTTT. Its translation: CASSSDSRQPQHF.

The chain is built from TRBV5-1 and TRBJ1-6; a weak D match, TRBD1 (5 bases). Germline loops: CDR1 SGHRS, CDR2 YFSETQ. The ends were cut back, 2 bases at V and 5 bases at J, with 14 bases in the middle. CDR3 length: 16 amino acids. This CDR3 is CASSFGEGADNSPLHF. In DNA, the CDR3 is TGCGCCAGCAGCTTCGGTGAAGGGGCAGATAATTCACCCCTCCACTTT.

The chain employs TRBV19 and TRBJ2-6; tentative D call: TRBD2 (5 bases). There are 18 residues in the CDR3. V was shortened by 1 base and J by 0 bases, with 13 bases between the two germline ends. From germline, CDR1 is LNHDA and CDR2 SQIVND (reference sequence). DNA for the CDR3: TGTGCCAGTAGTATAGTTGGGAGTTCCCACTCTGGGGCCAACGTCCTGACTTTC. It encodes CASSIVGSSHSGANVLTF.

This chain uses TRBV5-6 with TRBJ2-7; the match to TRBD2 covers 9 bases. The CDR3 extends over 13 amino acids. Germline V lookup: CDR1 SGHDT, CDR2 YYEEEE. Trimming at V came to 3 bases and at J to 3 bases, leaving 1 base not matched to a gene. Here the CDR3 reads CASSYSGGYEQYF. For the CDR3, the DNA is TGTGCCAGCAGCTATAGCGGGGGCTACGAGCAGTACTTC.

The CDR3 reads CSVLPPHRDYGYTF. The CDR3 DNA reads TGCAGCGTTTTACCTCCGCACAGGGACTATGGCTACACCTTC. The chain recombines TRBV29-1 with TRBJ1-2; D is perhaps TRBD1 (6 bases). The CDR3 loop spans 14 amino acids. Germline V gene lookup returns CDR1 SQVTM and CDR2 ANQGSEA. Deletions cut 5 bases from V and 3 bases from J, with 16 bases between.

The chain employs TRBV11-2 and TRBJ1-2, with a possible D match to TRBD1 (5 bases). The V end lost 2 bases, the J end lost 6 bases, and 25 bases lay between the germline ends. This CDR3 spans 18 amino acids. Germline CDR1 is SGHAT and CDR2 is FQNNGV. The CDR3 nucleotides read TGTGCCAGCAGCTTACGTATCCGGGGGACGGGGAGACTTGATGGCTACACCTTC. Its protein is CASSLRIRGTGRLDGYTF. Together with reference TRBV11-2 and TRBJ1-2, the CDR3 gives the full variable domain: EAGVAQSPRYKIIEKRQSVAFWCNPISGHATLYWYQQILGQGPKLLIQFQNNGVVDDSQLPKDRFSAERLKGVDSTLKIQPAKLEDSAVYLCASSLRIRGTGRLDGYTFGSGTRLTVV.

The V call is TRBV6-5, the J call TRBJ2-7; tentative D call: TRBD2 (7 bases). Trimming stripped 2 bases from V and 7 bases from J, with 21 bases between. This CDR3 comprises 16 residues. Per the germline V gene, CDR1 is MNHEY and CDR2 is SVGAGI. The CDR3: CASSYTYDRRGGEQYF. The CDR3 nucleotides are TGTGCCAGCAGTTACACCTACGATCGCAGGGGAGGGGAGCAGTACTTC.

This clone was counted between two and nine times. The chain employs TRBV4-1 and TRBJ2-3; 7 bases line up with TRBD1. The germline CDR1 and CDR2 sequences are MGHRA and YSYEKL. The CDR3 has 13 amino acids. Unmatched junction bases numbered 6, after V lost 1 base and J lost 11 bases. CDR3 residues: CASSQGDRVVQYF. CDR3 sequence (DNA): TGCGCCAGCAGCCAAGGCGACAGGGTAGTGCAGTATTTT.

The rearrangement joins TRBV12-5 to TRBJ2-3, with D maybe TRBD1 (6 bases). Trimming took 8 bases from V and 1 from J, leaving 10 bases between them. The CDR3 has 13 residues. CDR1 and CDR2 (germline): LGHNT, FRNRAP. CDR3 coding DNA: TGTGCTAGTCTGGCAGGGGGCACAGATACGCAGTATTTT. Its translation is CASLAGGTDTQYF.

V gene TRBV27 combines with J gene TRBJ1-1, with TRBD1 matching 8 bases. Per the germline V gene, CDR1 is MNHEY and CDR2 is SMNVEV (reference sequence). V lost 3 bases and J lost 3; bases outside the gene matches: 15. CDR3 length: 18 amino acids. Here the CDR3 reads CASSFFPLSRGLDTEAFF. In DNA form, the CDR3 reads TGTGCCAGCAGTTTTTTTCCGCTCTCCAGGGGGCTTGACACTGAAGCTTTCTTT.

The chain carries TRBV11-2 and TRBJ2-7; D is ambiguous. This CDR3 spans 15 amino acids. V lost 5 bases and J lost 2, with 16 bases in between. CDR1 is SGHAT, CDR2 FQNNGV, per germline. CDR3 in amino acids: CASSPEDRYPYEQYF. CDR3 DNA sequence: TGTGCCAGCAGCCCCGAGGATAGGTATCCCTACGAGCAGTACTTC.